One TCR beta chain is described in this entry. Antigen specificity is unknown. As to treatment: approximately nine-day PBMC culture with coronavirus spike peptide pools or control peptides (ViraFEST assay). This entry belongs to a study of vaccination and CD4 T cells after COVID-19. The CDR3 has 15 amino acids. CDR1 is MNHEY and CDR2 is SMNVEV in the germline V gene (reference sequence). After removal of 5 bases from V and 3 bases from J, the junction contained 10 bases not matched to a gene. The Oncomine TCR Beta short-read assay sequenced DNA from cultured CD4+ T cells. TCRdb independently ran MiXCR on the PCR reads; one entry per CDR3 protein. This table holds approximately 13,000 distinct CDR3 sequences, approximately 57% found once.

The sequenced sample was CD4+ T cells from blood, cultured in vitro. The J gene is TRBJ2-7, the V gene TRBV27, with 7 bases identical to TRBD2. This clonotype was sampled from a human donor who had recovered from COVID-19. The CDR3 sequence: CASSISQGGGYEQYF. CDR3 in DNA: TGTGCCAGCAGTATCTCTCAGGGCGGGGGCTACGAGCAGTACTTC.